The 18 T cell receptor beta chains reported below all come from one sample, sequenced in a study of blood T cell repertoires in COVID-19. This table comes from immunoSEQ multiplex PCR, and its TCRdb copy is limited to in-frame clones, with some not included. The sample has about 21,000 clones, 84% seen once. Sequencing was performed on peripheral blood. These receptors were obtained from a man aged 40-49 years with acute or convalescent COVID-19.

This chain connects TRBV5-6 to TRBJ1-2; the D gene is possibly TRBD1 (5 bases). This CDR3 region has 15 residues. Germline CDR1 reads SGHDT; CDR2 reads YYEEEE. V was clipped by 6 bases and J by 2 bases, with 17 bases between them. CDR3 protein: CASMVRGDANYGYTF. For the CDR3, the DNA is TGTGCCAGCATGGTTCGGGGGGACGCAAACTATGGCTACACCTTC.

The chain has TRBV7-6 and TRBJ1-1; a weak D match, TRBD1 (5 bases). V lost 1 base and J 6 bases, leaving 15 bases between the germline ends. CDR3 size: 15 residues. Germline CDR1 SGHVS, CDR2 FNYEAQ. The CDR3 sequence: CASSLVQGPWAEAFF. In nucleotides, the CDR3 is TGTGCCAGCAGCTTAGTGCAGGGTCCGTGGGCTGAAGCTTTCTTT.

The chain employs TRBV6-2 or TRBV6-3 and TRBJ1-1; D might be TRBD1 (5 bases). Germline V gene data show CDR1 as MNHEY and CDR2 as SVGEGT. Trimming took off 2 bases at V and 0 bases at J, with 10 bases between the two ends. The CDR3 is 15 amino acids. CDR3 in amino acids: CASSYRTPMNTEAFF. As DNA, the CDR3 is TGTGCCAGCAGTTACCGGACACCCATGAACACTGAAGCTTTCTTT.

The rearrangement joins TRBV11-3 to TRBJ2-2, with TRBD1 matching 7 bases. The CDR3 spans 15 residues. The germline gives CDR1 SGHNT, CDR2 YENEEA. Trimming at V came to 5 bases and at J to 6 bases, leaving 9 bases not matched to a gene. CDR3 region: CASSIKTGTAGELFF. The CDR3 nucleotides read TGTGCCAGCAGCATAAAGACAGGGACCGCCGGGGAGCTGTTTTTT.

The rearrangement uses TRBV27 and TRBJ2-7; D ambiguous. The CDR3 has 16 amino acids. V was pared by 5 bases and J by 2 bases, with 19 bases between. Germline V lookup: CDR1 MNHEY, CDR2 SMNVEV (reference sequence). CDR3 region: CASSPSQRPVTYEQYF. DNA of the CDR3: TGTGCCAGCAGTCCATCCCAGAGGCCTGTTACCTACGAGCAGTACTTC.

Within the sample, this clone is medium-sized. The chain recombines TRBV9 with TRBJ2-7; 11 nucleotides align to TRBD1. The CDR3 extends over 13 amino acids. V lost 6 bases, J lost 5 bases, and 4 bases stayed unmatched. The germline gives CDR1 SGDLS, CDR2 YYNGEE. This CDR3 reads CASNPGQGDEQYF. The CDR3 nucleotides read TGTGCCAGCAACCCGGGACAGGGGGACGAGCAGTACTTC.

This sequence joins TRBV5-6 and TRBJ2-3; the match to TRBD2 covers 7 bases. CDR1 SGHDT and CDR2 YYEEEE come from the germline V gene. V lost 4 bases, J lost 2 bases, and 10 bases stayed unmatched. This CDR3 region has 16 residues. The CDR3 sequence is CASSPEGGRNTDTQYF. DNA for the CDR3: TGTGCCAGCAGCCCGGAGGGAGGGCGCAACACAGATACGCAGTATTTT.

The genes are TRBV5-4 and TRBJ2-5; D is perhaps TRBD2 (7 bases). V lost 0 bases and J lost 6, with 21 bases in between. The CDR3 extends over 17 amino acids. The germline V gene has CDR1 SGHNT and CDR2 YYREEE (reference sequence). CDR3 nucleotides: TGTGCCAGCAGCTTGGAGGGAGGGGGTGCGTGGCCCAAGACCCAGTACTTC. Amino acid sequence: CASSLEGGGAWPKTQYF.

A single count supports this clone. The chain recombines TRBV5-1 with TRBJ1-2, with 8 positions matching TRBD1. V lost 3 bases to trimming and J lost 1 base; unmatched junction nucleotides: 5. CDR1 SGHRS and CDR2 YFSETQ come from the germline V gene. This CDR3 has 15 amino acids. CDR3 loop: CASSWGQDVNYGYTF. The DNA of the CDR3 is TGCGCCAGCAGCTGGGGACAGGACGTTAACTATGGCTACACCTTC.

The rearrangement uses TRBV30 and TRBJ1-1; a weak D match, TRBD1 (5 bases). This CDR3 spans 13 amino acids. Trimming cost V 0 bases and J 6 bases, with 11 bases left between them. Germline lookup yields CDR1 GTSNPN and CDR2 SVGIG (reference sequence). CDR3 loop: CAWSVGGPSEAFF. CDR3 nucleotide sequence: TGTGCCTGGAGTGTCGGGGGTCCCTCTGAAGCTTTCTTT.

The chain joins TRBV5-5 to TRBJ1-1, with D maybe TRBD1 (5 bases). The CDR3 runs 14 residues. V lost 5 bases to trimming and J lost 5 bases, with 16 bases between them. Looked up from germline, CDR1 is SGHKS and CDR2 is YYEKEE (reference sequence). The CDR3 reads CASSFGTQGTEAFF. The CDR3 DNA reads TGTGCCAGCAGTTTCGGGACTCAAGGTACTGAAGCTTTCTTT.

The chain joins TRBV21-1 to TRBJ2-5; TRBD1 was called by the table and not checked on the DNA. TRBV21-1 is designated a pseudogene. The CDR3 spans 17 residues. The DNA for the CDR3 is TGTGCCAGCAGCAAAGGAGGGACAGGGGGCGAACAAGAGACCCAGTACTTC. This translates into CASSKGGTGGEQETQYF.

This CDR3 is CASSLGTAATTDTQYF. CDR3 nucleotides: TGTGCCAGCAGCTTGGGGACAGCGGCTACCACAGATACGCAGTATTTT. The chain links TRBV5-6 to TRBJ2-3; the D gene is possibly TRBD1 (6 bases). This CDR3 region has 16 residues. Germline CDR1 is SGHDT and CDR2 is YYEEEE. Trimming took off 0 bases at V and 2 bases at J, with 13 bases between the two ends.

The chain has TRBV24-1 and TRBJ2-1; 10 bases match TRBD1. CDR1 is KGHDR and CDR2 is SFDVKD in the germline V gene. The CDR3 is 18 residues long. V lost 3 bases to trimming and J lost 6 bases; unmatched junction nucleotides: 13. For the CDR3, the DNA is TGTGCCACCAGTGATCCTAGCCCGGGACAGGGGATCGGCAATGAGCAGTTCTTC. This codes for CATSDPSPGQGIGNEQFF.

For the CDR3, the DNA is TGCGCCAGCAGCCAGGTTAGGGGGACTGAAGCTTTCTTT. Protein product: CASSQVRGTEAFF. The chain joins TRBV4-3 to TRBJ1-1; D perhaps matches TRBD1 (6 bases). In germline, CDR1 is LGHNA, CDR2 YSLEER. Deletions cut 3 bases from V and 5 bases from J, with 10 bases between. The CDR3 has 13 residues.

V usage is TRBV5-4 and J usage is TRBJ1-2, with D uncertain. This CDR3 comprises 12 residues. The V end was cut by 0 bases, the J end by 4 bases, with 4 bases between. CDR1 SGHNT and CDR2 YYREEE come from the germline V gene (reference sequence). The DNA of the CDR3 is TGTGCCAGCAGCTTGGCGCGCTATGGCTACACCTTC. Protein sequence: CASSLARYGYTF.

The J gene is TRBJ2-2, the V gene TRBV6-5; no reliable D call. Germline-derived CDR1 and CDR2 are MNHEY and SVGAGI. CDR3 size: 13 residues. V lost 6 bases to trimming and J lost 5 bases, with 10 bases between them. The CDR3 loop is CASRWSQTGELFF. DNA of the CDR3: TGTGCCAGCAGATGGTCACAGACCGGGGAGCTGTTTTTT.

The CDR3 spells CAWSVQVVGYTF. The CDR3 DNA sequence: TGTGCCTGGAGTGTACAGGTAGTCGGCTACACCTTC. The chain uses TRBV30 and TRBJ1-2; D possibly corresponds to TRBD1 (5 bases). Deletions cut 0 bases from V and 8 bases from J, with 10 bases between. The CDR3 runs to 12 residues. Germline CDR1 reads GTSNPN; CDR2 reads SVGIG (reference sequence).